Below, 24 T cell receptor beta chains from the same sample are listed, as sequenced in a study of low-dose radiotherapy and immunotherapy resistance in tumors. Covering alpha and beta chains, TRAV- and TRBV-specific primers were used for the first-strand cDNA. Over roughly 19 PCR cycles, TCRs were amplified from a constant-region primer and V-primer adapter. Each CDR3 protein gets one entry after TCRdb re-called the reads with MiXCR. In the table there are 80,000 to 90,000 distinct CDR3 sequences, 15% to 20% of which are singletons. The time point is: before trial treatment. The sequencing here drew on PBMCs, taken before treatment. The receptor source for this set is a male donor with prostate cancer.

This clonotype was seen at least ten times. V usage is TRBV3-1 and J usage is TRBJ2-7; no clear D gene. This CDR3 has 13 amino acids. CDR1 is LGHDT, CDR2 YNNKEL, per germline (reference sequence). V dropped 1 base and J dropped 7 bases, with 11 bases sitting between them. CDR3 nucleotides: TGTGCCAGCAGCCAAGGCACCGCCGGTGAGCAGTACTTC. Protein: CASSQGTAGEQYF.

This clonotype was counted many times. This chain uses TRBV23-1 with TRBJ1-1, with a possible D match to TRBD1 (6 bases). TRBV23-1 is an ORF for which the function is uncertain. V was trimmed by 3 bases and J by 2 bases, leaving 16 bases between them. The CDR3 is made up of 16 amino acids. CDR3 sequence: CASSQSPPGTNTEAFF. CDR3 nucleotide sequence: TGCGCCAGCAGTCAGTCACCGCCCGGGACAAACACTGAAGCTTTCTTT.

As to this clonotype: Only one base separates this from a far larger clonotype, so it likely reflects a read error. The chain is built from TRBV4-3 and TRBJ2-4; D might be TRBD2 (6 bases). The CDR3 contains 14 residues. Germline loops: CDR1 LGHNA, CDR2 YSLEER. The CDR3 nucleotides are TGCGCCAGGAGCCAAGATCCGGGGGAGAACATTCAGTACTTC. Protein sequence: CARSQDPGENIQYF.

CDR3: CAISAQNEQFF. CDR3 bases: TGTGCCATCAGTGCCCAGAATGAGCAGTTCTTC. The chain has TRBV10-3 and TRBJ2-1; no clear D. The CDR3 is 11 residues long. Trimming cost V 4 bases and J 7 bases, with 5 bases left between them. Germline values: CDR1 ENHRY, CDR2 SYGVKD.

This clonotype appeared a few times. This chain links TRBV12-3 or TRBV12-4 with TRBJ2-5, with 7 nucleotides matching TRBD1. The CDR3 has 14 residues. J lost 1 base, V lost 6 bases, and 5 bases had no gene match. CDR3 protein: CASRSWDSQETQYF. The CDR3 coding sequence is TGTGCCAGCAGATCATGGGACAGCCAAGAGACCCAGTACTTC.

This clonotype has ten or more counts. The rearrangement joins TRBV9 to TRBJ2-3, with D perhaps matching TRBD1 or TRBD2 (5 bases each). The CDR3 loop spans 15 amino acids. The V gene lost 0 bases and the J gene lost 1 base, with 9 bases spanning the gap. Per the germline V gene, CDR1 is SGDLS and CDR2 is YYNGEE. CDR3 sequence (DNA): TGTGCCAGCAGCGTAGCCCAGGGAGGCACAGATACGCAGTATTTT. Protein sequence: CASSVAQGGTDTQYF.

This chain links TRBV12-3 or TRBV12-4 with TRBJ2-7, with D possibly being TRBD1 (5 bases). CDR3 size: 12 residues. V shed 7 bases and J shed 0 bases, with 7 bases lying between them. The CDR3 loop is CASIGDSYEQYF. The CDR3 coding sequence is TGTGCCAGCATAGGGGACTCCTACGAGCAGTACTTC.

Comments on this clonotype: A much more abundant neighbour one base away suggests this may be a read error. The V call is TRBV19, the J call TRBJ2-6, with a weak D call TRBD2 (6 bases). The CDR3 is made up of 16 amino acids. Germline assignment: CDR1 LNHDA and CDR2 SQIVND (reference sequence). The CDR3 reads CTSVPGVRSGANVLTF. Here the CDR3 DNA reads TGTACCAGTGTTCCGGGAGTCCGCTCTGGGGCCAACGTCCTGACTTTC.

This clonotype occurred a few times. The J gene is TRBJ2-7, the V gene TRBV5-1, with TRBD1 matching 11 bases. CDR3 length: 13 residues. V was clipped by 5 bases and J by 5 bases; unmatched bases: 3. Germline lookup yields CDR1 SGHRS and CDR2 YFSETQ. CDR3 in DNA: TGCGCCAGCAGACCGGGACAGGGGGACGAGCAGTACTTC. Its protein is CASRPGQGDEQYF.

Of note for this clonotype: A much larger clone lies a single base off, so this may be a read error. The rearrangement joins TRBV27 to TRBJ1-5; TRBD1 aligns across 8 bases. Germline CDR1 MNHEY, CDR2 SMNVEV (reference sequence). The CDR3 totals 15 residues. The CDR3 sequence: CASSLQGATNQPRHF. CDR3 DNA: TGTGCCAGCAGCCTTCAGGGGGCCACGAATCAGCCCCGGCATTTT.

The sample holds many counts of this clonotype. The genes are TRBV7-9 and TRBJ2-3; D gene ambiguous. Trimming pared 2 bases from V and 8 bases from J, leaving 5 bases between. CDR1 and CDR2 from the germline V gene are SEHNR and FQNEAQ (reference sequence). This CDR3 contains 11 residues. CDR3 loop: CASSLSFTQYF. The CDR3 region has the DNA TGTGCCAGCAGCTTATCGTTTACGCAGTATTTT.

This clonotype was picked up one time. The chain links TRBV12-3 or TRBV12-4 to TRBJ2-7, with unresolved D. Trimming pared 8 bases from V and 0 bases from J, leaving 8 bases between. The CDR3 consists of 12 residues. The DNA of the CDR3 is TGTGCCAGCCGCGAAGACTCCTACGAGCAGTACTTC. Protein: CASREDSYEQYF.

At least ten counts were recorded for this clonotype. This chain uses TRBV12-3 or TRBV12-4 with TRBJ2-2; D perhaps matches TRBD1 (5 bases). The CDR3 has 15 residues. Trimming cost V 3 bases and J 3 bases, with 11 bases left between them. The CDR3 is CASSFQGWDTGELFF. The CDR3 DNA is TGTGCCAGCAGTTTTCAGGGATGGGACACCGGGGAGCTGTTTTTT.

This clonotype was recorded many times. V is TRBV6-2 or TRBV6-3 and J is TRBJ2-1; a possible D gene is TRBD2 (5 bases). The germline gives CDR1 MNHEY, CDR2 SVGEGT. The CDR3 loop spans 16 amino acids. Trimming removed 4 bases at V and 0 bases at J, with 13 bases between. Written as DNA, the CDR3 is TGTGCCAGCAGTTCCCCGGCGGGTTCCTCCTACAATGAGCAGTTCTTC. Its protein product is CASSSPAGSSYNEQFF.

This clonotype was picked up many times. The chain couples TRBV7-2 to TRBJ2-7, with D tentatively TRBD2 (7 bases). Germline V lookup: CDR1 SGHTA, CDR2 FQGNSA. This CDR3 region has 15 residues. V lost 2 bases to trimming and J lost 2 bases, with 13 bases between them. The CDR3 DNA reads TGTGCCAGCAGCTTAAGGGGGGGGACCGCCTACGAGCAGTACTTC. Residues: CASSLRGGTAYEQYF.

This clonotype was observed many times. The CDR3 spells CASSLGRGGYNEQFF. The CDR3 region has the DNA TGTGCCAGCAGCTTAGGCAGAGGAGGCTACAATGAGCAGTTCTTC. This sequence joins TRBV7-8 and TRBJ2-1; D is possibly TRBD2 (5 bases). The CDR3 covers 15 residues. Germline V gives CDR1 SGHVS, CDR2 FQNEAQ. V gave up 1 base and J gave up 3 bases, with 10 bases separating them.

This clonotype was detected ten times or more. This rearrangement joins TRBV19 to TRBJ1-5; D is uncertain. The germline gives CDR1 LNHDA, CDR2 SQIVND (reference sequence). The CDR3 is 14 amino acids. V lost 7 bases, J lost 5 bases, and 15 bases lay in between. The CDR3 reads CASTNVSPDQPQHF. The CDR3 region has the DNA TGTGCCAGTACCAACGTGTCCCCCGATCAGCCCCAGCATTTT.

The chain recombines TRBV12-3 or TRBV12-4 with TRBJ2-7; 8 bases agree with TRBD1. The junction had 2 bases not matched to a gene; V was cut back by 5 bases and J by 2 bases. This CDR3 contains 13 residues. The CDR3 loop is CASSPGGPYEQYF. Written as DNA, the CDR3 is TGTGCCAGCAGTCCAGGGGGCCCCTACGAGCAGTACTTC.

As for this clonotype: This likely reflects a read error, since a far larger clone is one base away. This sequence joins TRBV6-6 and TRBJ2-4; maybe TRBD2 (5 bases). Between the trimmed V and J ends, which lost 0 bases and 8 bases, there was a span of 11 bases. The CDR3 extends over 14 amino acids. Germline V CDR1 and CDR2: MNHNY, SVGAGI (reference sequence). For the CDR3, the DNA is TGTGCCAGCAGTTACTCGAGGGCCTCCGACATTCAGTACTTC. This codes for CASSYSRASDIQYF.

This clonotype was counted ten times or more. V usage is TRBV6-2 or TRBV6-3 and J usage is TRBJ2-5, with unresolved D. The CDR3 is 14 amino acids. V shed 1 base and J shed 5 bases, with 11 bases lying between them. Per the germline V gene, CDR1 is MNHEY and CDR2 is SVGEGT. The CDR3 protein is CASSYLYTGETQYF. The CDR3 DNA follows: TGTGCCAGCAGTTACTTATATACTGGGGAGACCCAGTACTTC.

Concerning this clonotype: A far bigger clonotype differs at one base, so this is likely a read error. Since the CDR3 does not end with the conserved phenylalanine or tryptophan, this likely comes from a read error. The chain has TRBV7-9 and TRBJ1-3; 7 nucleotides line up with TRBD1. In germline, CDR1 is SEHNR, CDR2 FQNEAQ (reference sequence). Trimming removed 6 bases from V and 1 base from J; junction bases left unmatched: 9. The CDR3 runs to 16 residues. DNA of the CDR3: TGTGCCAGCAGTCGCCCCGGGACAGATTCTGGAAACACCATATATTTA. This translates into CASSRPGTDSGNTIYL.

This clonotype has a count of ten or more. The gene calls are TRBV30 and TRBJ1-2; D may be TRBD1 (5 bases). The CDR3 is made up of 12 amino acids. The germline V gene encodes CDR1 GTSNPN and CDR2 SVGIG (reference sequence). Trimming stripped 0 bases from V and 10 bases from J, with 12 bases between. In DNA, the CDR3 is TGTGCCTGGAGTGTGACAGTTCGCGACTACACCTTC. Protein sequence: CAWSVTVRDYTF. The complete variable domain, with remaining parts taken from reference TRBV30 and TRBJ1-2, reads SQTIHQWPATLVQPVGSPLSLECTVEGTSNPNLYWYRQAAGRGLQLLFYSVGIGQISSEVPQNLSASRPQDRQFILSSKKLLLSDSGFYLCAWSVTVRDYTFGSGTRLTVV.

This clonotype was observed many times. The chain employs TRBV7-9 and TRBJ2-3; weak D call: TRBD2 (6 bases). Deletions cut 5 bases from V and 1 base from J, with 10 bases between. The CDR3 runs to 14 residues. Looked up from germline, CDR1 is SEHNR and CDR2 is FQNEAQ (reference sequence). CDR3 in amino acids: CASSPPGGTDTQYF. The CDR3 bases are TGTGCCAGCAGCCCCCCGGGGGGCACAGATACGCAGTATTTT. Combining the CDR3 with reference TRBV7-9 and TRBJ2-3 gives the whole variable domain DTGVSQNPRHKITKRGQNVTFRCDPISEHNRLYWYRQTLGQGPEFLTYFQNEAQLEKSRLLSDRFSAERPKGSFSTLEIQRTEQGDSAMYLCASSPPGGTDTQYFGPGTRLTVL.

This clonotype was seen ten or more times. The chain has TRBV18 and TRBJ2-5; tentatively, D is TRBD2 (7 bases). Trimming took off 2 bases at V and 5 bases at J, with 15 bases between the two ends. Germline CDR1 KGHSH, CDR2 LQKENI. This CDR3 spans 15 amino acids. The CDR3 region has the DNA TGTGCCAGCTCACCAGAGGGGGGGTCCTTCGAGACCCAGTACTTC. This sequence encodes CASSPEGGSFETQYF.